Below are 12 T cell receptor beta chains sequenced from a single sample in a study of CD8+CD57+ T cells in acquired aplastic anemia. TCR beta VDJ and CDR3 profiles were obtained from a genomic DNA template. Using its own MiXCR run on the reads, TCRdb lists one record per CDR3 protein. The sample shows fewer than 200,000 distinct CDR3 sequences, roughly 48% of them seen only once. Patients sequenced had flow cytometry evidence of CD8+CD57+ cell expansion. Sequenced: sorted CD4+, CD8+, or CD8+CD57+ T cells (not recorded which) from PBMCs. The receptors were gathered from a human donor with aplastic anemia.

The V call is TRBV25-1, the J call TRBJ1-4; D ambiguous. The germline V and J ends were trimmed by 2 bases and 1 base, with 8 bases remaining between them. The CDR3 has 15 amino acids. Germline V lookup: CDR1 MGHDK, CDR2 SYGVNS. The CDR3 DNA follows: TGTGCCAGCAGTGAAACTGGGATAACTAATGAAAAACTGTTTTTT. It yields the protein CASSETGITNEKLFF.

The chain carries TRBV19 and TRBJ1-2, with no clear D. The V and J ends lost 3 bases and 6 bases respectively, with 11 bases between them. Germline CDR1 is LNHDA and CDR2 is SQIVND (reference sequence). This CDR3 region has 13 residues. Here the CDR3 reads CASSMGIADGYTF. As DNA, the CDR3 is TGTGCCAGTAGTATGGGCATCGCCGATGGCTACACCTTC.

Remarks on this clonotype: Its ends do not fully match the called genes, so a read error is possible. J is TRBJ2-2 and V is TRBV7-8, with 7 bases fitting TRBD2. CDR3 size: 11 residues. Germline CDR1 reads SGHVS; CDR2 reads FQNEAQ. The CDR3 region is CASSLGGGLFF. The CDR3 nucleotides read TGTGCCAGCAGCTTAGGGGGGGGGCTGTTTTTT.

This clonotype was seen many times. The chain joins TRBV6-4 to TRBJ2-1; D possibly corresponds to TRBD2 (5 bases). The V gene's germline CDR1 is MRHNA and CDR2 SNTAGT. This CDR3 has 17 residues. Trimming left V 0 bases short and J 4 bases short, with 16 bases between. The CDR3 sequence: CASSDSPGLARYNEQFF. The CDR3 DNA follows: TGTGCCAGCAGTGACTCCCCCGGGCTAGCCAGATACAATGAGCAGTTCTTC.

This clonotype was observed many times. CDR3 loop: CATSRQGGTDTQYF. The CDR3 DNA reads TGTGCCACCAGCAGACAGGGTGGCACAGATACGCAGTATTTT. This chain links TRBV15 with TRBJ2-3; D perhaps matches TRBD1 (5 bases). In germline, CDR1 is LNHNV, CDR2 YYDKDF (reference sequence). The CDR3 loop spans 14 amino acids. Trimming left V 2 bases short and J 1 base short, with 7 bases between.

In this sample, this clonotype turned up many times. V usage is TRBV9 and J usage is TRBJ1-2; perhaps TRBD1 as D (5 bases). Germline-derived CDR1 and CDR2 are SGDLS and YYNGEE. Deletions cut 0 bases from V and 5 bases from J, with 5 bases between. This CDR3 has 12 amino acids. In DNA form, the CDR3 reads TGTGCCAGCAGCGTAGCAGGGTATGGCTACACCTTC. Translating gives CASSVAGYGYTF.

This clonotype was observed many times. The chain employs TRBV7-2 and TRBJ2-7, with D possibly TRBD2 on 5 matching bases. Trimming took 1 base from V and 5 from J, leaving 9 bases between them. The CDR3 is made up of 13 amino acids. Germline loops: CDR1 SGHTA, CDR2 FQGNSA. The CDR3 DNA follows: TGTGCCAGCAGCTTAGAATGGACTCACGAGCAGTACTTC. Its translation is CASSLEWTHEQYF.

Many counts were recorded for this clonotype. The CDR3: CASSLGDRDNEKLFF. The CDR3 DNA sequence: TGTGCCAGCAGCTTAGGAGACAGGGATAATGAAAAACTGTTTTTT. The chain is built from TRBV7-9 and TRBJ1-4; 7 bases are shared with TRBD1. The germline V gene has CDR1 SEHNR and CDR2 FQNEAQ (reference sequence). The CDR3 has 15 amino acids. Trimming took 1 base from V and 4 from J; bases not matched to a gene: 3.

This clonotype was seen ten or more times. The chain joins TRBV7-2 to TRBJ1-2; 11 bases are shared with TRBD1. V was pared by 5 bases and J by 8 bases, with 4 bases of the junction left unmatched. The CDR3 runs 13 residues. Germline V gene sequence: CDR1 SGHTA, CDR2 FQGNSA. The DNA for the CDR3 is TGTGCCAGCAGCCAGGGACAGGGGGGAGGCTACACCTTC. It codes for CASSQGQGGGYTF.

This clonotype was seen many times. This sequence joins TRBV7-6 and TRBJ1-3; no clear D. V was trimmed by 5 bases and J by 0 bases, leaving 14 bases between them. Germline V gene sequence: CDR1 SGHVS, CDR2 FNYEAQ. This CDR3 spans 16 amino acids. The CDR3 DNA sequence: TGTGCCAGCAGCCTTGGGGTGCCGAGCTCTGGAAACACCATATATTTT. Translated: CASSLGVPSSGNTIYF.

The genes are TRBV9 and TRBJ2-3; no definite D call. V gave up 4 bases and J gave up 3 bases, with 9 bases separating them. Per germline, CDR1 SGDLS and CDR2 YYNGEE. CDR3 length equals 13 residues. The CDR3 protein is CASSRSQTDTQYF. The DNA of the CDR3 is TGTGCCAGCAGCCGGAGCCAAACAGATACGCAGTATTTT.

In its sample, this clonotype was seen many times. The chain recombines TRBV20-1 with TRBJ2-1; 11 bases agree with TRBD2. V was pared by 6 bases and J by 9 bases, with 4 bases of the junction left unmatched. In germline, CDR1 is DFQATT, CDR2 SNEGSKA (reference sequence). This CDR3 region has 12 residues. The CDR3 DNA follows: TGCAGTGCAACACTAGCGGGGGTTGAGCAGTTCTTC. It encodes CSATLAGVEQFF.